This TCR beta chain was obtained from a study of early T cells in non-severe SARS-CoV-2 infection. Each CDR3 protein gets one entry after TCRdb re-called the 5' RACE reads with MiXCR. The sample has 88,000 or so distinct CDR3 sequences, more than 13% seen once; the top ten hold less than 7%. In germline, CDR1 is SEHNR, CDR2 FQNEAQ (reference sequence). V lost 5 bases and J lost 3, with 11 bases in between. This CDR3 comprises 13 residues. This clonotype was observed a few times. The chain recombines TRBV7-9 with TRBJ2-7; D is unclear. This clonotype was obtained from an adult who was a healthcare worker with PCR-confirmed SARS-CoV-2 infection or an uninfected control (not recorded which). The material sequenced was whole blood. The CDR3 loop is CASSPQVDYEQYF. The CDR3 coding sequence is TGTGCCAGCAGCCCCCAGGTAGACTACGAGCAGTACTTC.